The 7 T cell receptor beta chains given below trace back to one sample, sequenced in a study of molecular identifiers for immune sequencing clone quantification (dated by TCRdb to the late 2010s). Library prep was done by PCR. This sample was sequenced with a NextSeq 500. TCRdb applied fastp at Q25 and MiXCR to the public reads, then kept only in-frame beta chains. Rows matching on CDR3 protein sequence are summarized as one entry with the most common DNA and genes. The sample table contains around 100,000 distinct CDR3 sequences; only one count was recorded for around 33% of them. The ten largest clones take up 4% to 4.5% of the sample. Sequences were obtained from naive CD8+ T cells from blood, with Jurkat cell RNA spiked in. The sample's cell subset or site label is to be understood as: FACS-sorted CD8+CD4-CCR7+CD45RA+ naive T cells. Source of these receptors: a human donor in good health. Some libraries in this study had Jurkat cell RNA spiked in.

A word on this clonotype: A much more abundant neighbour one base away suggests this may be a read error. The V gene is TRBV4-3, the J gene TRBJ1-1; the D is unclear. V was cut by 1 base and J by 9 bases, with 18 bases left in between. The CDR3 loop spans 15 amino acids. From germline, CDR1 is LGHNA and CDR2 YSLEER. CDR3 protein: CASSQVSYISEQAFF. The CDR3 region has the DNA TGCGCCAGCAGCCAAGTTTCTTATATTAGTGAGCAAGCTTTCTTT.

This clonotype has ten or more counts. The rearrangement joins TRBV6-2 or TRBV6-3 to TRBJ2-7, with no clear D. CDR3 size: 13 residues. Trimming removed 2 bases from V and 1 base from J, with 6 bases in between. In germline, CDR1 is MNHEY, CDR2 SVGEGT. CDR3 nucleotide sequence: TGTGCCAGCAGTTACGGAGAGTCCTACGAGCAGTACTTC. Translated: CASSYGESYEQYF.

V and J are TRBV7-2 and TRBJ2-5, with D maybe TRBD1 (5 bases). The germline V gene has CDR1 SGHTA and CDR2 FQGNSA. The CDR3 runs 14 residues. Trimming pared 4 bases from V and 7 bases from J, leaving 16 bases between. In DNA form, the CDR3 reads TGTGCCAGCAGCTCCGACAGTAAGAGTAGGACCCAGTACTTC. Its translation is CASSSDSKSRTQYF.

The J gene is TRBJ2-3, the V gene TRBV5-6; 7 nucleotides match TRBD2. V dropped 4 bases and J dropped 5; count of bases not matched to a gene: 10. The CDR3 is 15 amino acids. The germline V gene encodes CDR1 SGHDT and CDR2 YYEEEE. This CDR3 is CASSQGGREIDTQYF. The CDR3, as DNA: TGTGCCAGCAGCCAGGGTGGGCGGGAGATAGATACGCAGTATTTT.

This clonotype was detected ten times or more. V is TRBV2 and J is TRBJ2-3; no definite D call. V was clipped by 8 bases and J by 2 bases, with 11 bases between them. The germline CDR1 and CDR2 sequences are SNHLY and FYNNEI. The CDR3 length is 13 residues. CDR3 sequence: CASARQITDTQYF. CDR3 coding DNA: TGTGCCAGCGCTCGACAAATCACAGATACGCAGTATTTT.

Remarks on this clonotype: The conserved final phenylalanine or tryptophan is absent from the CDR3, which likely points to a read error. CDR3 sequence (DNA): TGTGCCAGCAGTCCTATGGGCGTCGAAATACTGTTTTAT. Translated, it gives CASSPMGVEILFY. The chain uses TRBV27 and TRBJ1-4, with D uncertain. The CDR3 spans 13 residues. The germline V gene has CDR1 MNHEY and CDR2 SMNVEV (reference sequence).

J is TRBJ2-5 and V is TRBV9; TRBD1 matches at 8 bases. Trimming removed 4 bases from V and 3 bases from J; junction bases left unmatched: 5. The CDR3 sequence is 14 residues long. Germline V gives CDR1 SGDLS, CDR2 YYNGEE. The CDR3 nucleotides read TGTGCCAGCAGCTCCGGGACAGGAGAAGAGACCCAGTACTTC. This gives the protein CASSSGTGEETQYF.